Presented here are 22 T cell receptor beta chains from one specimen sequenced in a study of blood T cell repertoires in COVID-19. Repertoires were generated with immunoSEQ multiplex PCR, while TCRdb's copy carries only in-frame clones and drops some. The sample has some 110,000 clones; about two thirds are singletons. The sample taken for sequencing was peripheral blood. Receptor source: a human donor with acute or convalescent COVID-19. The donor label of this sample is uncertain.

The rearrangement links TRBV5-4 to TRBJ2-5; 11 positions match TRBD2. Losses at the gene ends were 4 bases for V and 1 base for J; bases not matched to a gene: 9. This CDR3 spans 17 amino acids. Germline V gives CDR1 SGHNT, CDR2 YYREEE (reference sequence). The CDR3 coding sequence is TGTGCCAGCAGCCAGGGACTAGCGGCGCCGTCCCAAGAGACCCAGTACTTC. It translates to CASSQGLAAPSQETQYF. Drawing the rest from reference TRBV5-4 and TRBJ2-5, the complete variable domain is ETGVTQSPTHLIKTRGQQVTLRCSSQSGHNTVSWYQQALGQGPQFIFQYYREEENGRGNFPPRFSGLQFPNYSSELNVNALELDDSALYLCASSQGLAAPSQETQYFGPGTRLLVL.

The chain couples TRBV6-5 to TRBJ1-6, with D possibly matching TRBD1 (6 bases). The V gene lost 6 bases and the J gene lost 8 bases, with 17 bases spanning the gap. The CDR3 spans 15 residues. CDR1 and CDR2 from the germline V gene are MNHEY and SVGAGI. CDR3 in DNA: TGTGCCAGCAGCCCCCGGGACACTGTTTATTCACCCCTCCACTTT. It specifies CASSPRDTVYSPLHF.

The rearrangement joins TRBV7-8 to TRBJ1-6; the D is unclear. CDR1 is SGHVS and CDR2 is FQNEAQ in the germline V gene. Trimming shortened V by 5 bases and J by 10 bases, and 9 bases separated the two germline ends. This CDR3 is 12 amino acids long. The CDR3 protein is CASSEAGSPLHF. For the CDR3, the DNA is TGTGCCAGCAGCGAAGCGGGGTCACCCCTCCACTTT.

CDR3 amino acids: CASSTGQGSYNEQFF. Written as DNA, the CDR3 is TGTGCCAGCAGCACGGGACAGGGCTCATACAATGAGCAGTTCTTC. The chain uses TRBV28 and TRBJ2-1; 9 bases map to TRBD1. CDR3 length equals 15 residues. V lost 6 bases to trimming and J lost 4 bases; unmatched junction nucleotides: 7. Germline V CDR1 and CDR2: MDHEN, SYDVKM.

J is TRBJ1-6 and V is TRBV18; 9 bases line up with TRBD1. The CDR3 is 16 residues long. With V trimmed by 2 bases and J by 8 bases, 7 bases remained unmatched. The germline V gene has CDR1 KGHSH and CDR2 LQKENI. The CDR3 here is CASSPLTGGIDSPLHF. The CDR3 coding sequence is TGTGCCAGCTCACCATTGACAGGGGGGATCGATTCACCCCTCCACTTT.

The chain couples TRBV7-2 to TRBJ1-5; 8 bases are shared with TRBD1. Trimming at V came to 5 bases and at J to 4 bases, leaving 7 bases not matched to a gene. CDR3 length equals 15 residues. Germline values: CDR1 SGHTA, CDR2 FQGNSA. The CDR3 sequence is CASSVQGAGNQPQHF. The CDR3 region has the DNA TGTGCCAGCAGCGTTCAGGGGGCGGGAAATCAGCCCCAGCATTTT.

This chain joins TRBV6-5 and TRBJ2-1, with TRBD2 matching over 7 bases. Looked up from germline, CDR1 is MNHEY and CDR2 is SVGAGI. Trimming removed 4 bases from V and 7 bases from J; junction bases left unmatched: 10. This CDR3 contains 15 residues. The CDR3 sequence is CASSLGGVARNEQFF. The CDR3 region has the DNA TGTGCCAGCAGTTTGGGGGGGGTTGCGCGGAATGAGCAGTTCTTC.

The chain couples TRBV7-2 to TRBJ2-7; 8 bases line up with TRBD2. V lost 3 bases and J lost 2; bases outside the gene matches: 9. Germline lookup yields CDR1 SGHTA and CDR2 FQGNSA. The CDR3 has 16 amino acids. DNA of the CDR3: TGTGCCAGCAGCTTGGTGGGCGGGGGGTCCGCCTACGAGCAGTACTTC. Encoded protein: CASSLVGGGSAYEQYF.

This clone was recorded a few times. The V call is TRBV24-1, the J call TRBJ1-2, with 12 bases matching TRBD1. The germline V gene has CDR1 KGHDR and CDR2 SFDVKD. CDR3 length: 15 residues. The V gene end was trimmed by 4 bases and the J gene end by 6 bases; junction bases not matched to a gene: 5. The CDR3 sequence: CATSEGTGGVDGYTF. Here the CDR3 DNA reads TGTGCCACCAGTGAGGGGACAGGGGGCGTCGATGGCTACACCTTC.

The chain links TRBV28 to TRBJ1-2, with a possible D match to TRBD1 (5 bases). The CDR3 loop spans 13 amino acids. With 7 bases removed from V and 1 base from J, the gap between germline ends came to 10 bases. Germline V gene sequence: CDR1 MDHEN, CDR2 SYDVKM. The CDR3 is CASTTGFNYGYTF. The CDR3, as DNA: TGTGCCAGCACCACAGGTTTTAACTATGGCTACACCTTC.

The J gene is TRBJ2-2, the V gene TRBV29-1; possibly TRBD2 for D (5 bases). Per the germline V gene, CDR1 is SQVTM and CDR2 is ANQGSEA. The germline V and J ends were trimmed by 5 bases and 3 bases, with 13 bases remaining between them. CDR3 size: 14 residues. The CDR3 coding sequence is TGCAGCGTTCGTGCCGGAGGTCACACCGGGGAGCTGTTTTTT. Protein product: CSVRAGGHTGELFF.

The CDR3 reads CATSDLTQGGGQPQHF. The DNA of the CDR3 is TGTGCCACCAGTGATTTGACCCAGGGTGGAGGGCAGCCCCAGCATTTT. The rearrangement links TRBV24-1 to TRBJ1-5; a weak D match, TRBD1 (5 bases). The CDR3 runs to 16 residues. Trimming took 0 bases from V and 7 from J, leaving 15 bases between them. The germline gives CDR1 KGHDR, CDR2 SFDVKD.

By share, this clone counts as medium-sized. In DNA form, the CDR3 reads TGTGCCAGCAGCTTAGGGACAACCTCACCCCTCCACTTT. It specifies CASSLGTTSPLHF. The chain has TRBV7-9 and TRBJ1-6; D is perhaps TRBD1 (5 bases). Trimming removed 1 base from V and 10 bases from J, with 8 bases in between. The CDR3 sequence is 13 residues long. Germline CDR1 is SEHNR and CDR2 is FQNEAQ (reference sequence). The whole variable domain, filled in from reference TRBV7-9 and TRBJ1-6, reads DTGVSQNPRHKITKRGQNVTFRCDPISEHNRLYWYRQTLGQGPEFLTYFQNEAQLEKSRLLSDRFSAERPKGSFSTLEIQRTEQGDSAMYLCASSLGTTSPLHFGNGTRLTVT.

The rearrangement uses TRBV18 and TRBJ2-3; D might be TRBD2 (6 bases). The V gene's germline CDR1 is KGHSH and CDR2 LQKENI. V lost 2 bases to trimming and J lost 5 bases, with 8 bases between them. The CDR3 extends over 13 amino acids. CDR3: CASSPFGGDTQYF. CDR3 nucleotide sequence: TGTGCCAGCTCACCATTCGGGGGAGATACGCAGTATTTT.

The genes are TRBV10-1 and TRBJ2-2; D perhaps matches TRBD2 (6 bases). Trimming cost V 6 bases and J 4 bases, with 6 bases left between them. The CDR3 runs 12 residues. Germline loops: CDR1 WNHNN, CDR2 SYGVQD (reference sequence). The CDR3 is CASRAGTGELFF. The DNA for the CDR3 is TGCGCCAGCAGAGCGGGCACCGGGGAGCTGTTTTTT.

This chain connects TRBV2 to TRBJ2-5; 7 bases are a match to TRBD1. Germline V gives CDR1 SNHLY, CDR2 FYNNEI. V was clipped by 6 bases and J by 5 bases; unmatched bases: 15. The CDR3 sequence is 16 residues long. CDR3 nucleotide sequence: TGTGCCAGCAGGAGGGGGCTTGGGGGCGAGTGGGAGACCCAGTACTTC. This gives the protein CASRRGLGGEWETQYF. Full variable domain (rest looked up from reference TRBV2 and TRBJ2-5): EPEVTQTPSHQVTQMGQEVILRCVPISNHLYFYWYRQILGQKVEFLVSFYNNEISEKSEIFDDQFSVERPDGSNFTLKIRSTKLEDSAMYFCASRRGLGGEWETQYFGPGTRLLVL.

The CDR3 DNA reads as TGTGCCAGCAGCTACGCGGGGGGCGCCGTCTATGGCTACACCTTC. As protein: CASSYAGGAVYGYTF. The genes are TRBV6-5 and TRBJ1-2; maybe TRBD1 (6 bases). V shed 6 bases and J shed 4 bases, with 18 bases lying between them. This CDR3 comprises 15 residues. Germline V gene sequence: CDR1 MNHEY, CDR2 SVGAGI.

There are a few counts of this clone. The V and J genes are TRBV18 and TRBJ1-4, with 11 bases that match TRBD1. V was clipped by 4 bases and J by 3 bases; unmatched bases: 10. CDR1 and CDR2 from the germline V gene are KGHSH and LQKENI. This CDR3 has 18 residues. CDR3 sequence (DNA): TGTGCCAGCTCACAAAACTTTGGACAGGGGGCCGCTAATGAAAAACTGTTTTTT. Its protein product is CASSQNFGQGAANEKLFF.

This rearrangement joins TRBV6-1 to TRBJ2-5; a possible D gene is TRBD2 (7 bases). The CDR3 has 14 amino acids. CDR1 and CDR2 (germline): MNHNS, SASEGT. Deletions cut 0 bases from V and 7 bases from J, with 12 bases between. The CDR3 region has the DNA TGTGCCAGCAGTGAAGCGCAAGGGGGGGGGACCCAGTACTTC. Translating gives CASSEAQGGGTQYF.

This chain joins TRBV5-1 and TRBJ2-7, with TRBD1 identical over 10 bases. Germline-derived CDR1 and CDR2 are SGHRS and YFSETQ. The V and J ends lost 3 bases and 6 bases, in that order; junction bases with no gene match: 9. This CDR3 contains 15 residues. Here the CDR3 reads CASSSSGQGLSEQYF. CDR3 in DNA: TGCGCCAGCAGCTCATCGGGACAGGGGCTGAGCGAGCAGTACTTC. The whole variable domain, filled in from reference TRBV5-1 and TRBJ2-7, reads KAGVTQTPRYLIKTRGQQVTLSCSPISGHRSVSWYQQTPGQGLQFLFEYFSETQRNKGNFPGRFSGRQFSNSRSEMNVSTLELGDSALYLCASSSSGQGLSEQYFGPGTRLTVT.

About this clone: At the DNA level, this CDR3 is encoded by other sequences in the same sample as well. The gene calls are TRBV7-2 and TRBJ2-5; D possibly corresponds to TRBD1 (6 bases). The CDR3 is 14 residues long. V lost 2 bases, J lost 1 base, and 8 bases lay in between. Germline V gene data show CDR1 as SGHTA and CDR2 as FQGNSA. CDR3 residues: CASSLSRGQETQYF. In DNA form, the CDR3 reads TGTGCCAGCAGCTTATCCAGGGGCCAAGAGACCCAGTACTTC.

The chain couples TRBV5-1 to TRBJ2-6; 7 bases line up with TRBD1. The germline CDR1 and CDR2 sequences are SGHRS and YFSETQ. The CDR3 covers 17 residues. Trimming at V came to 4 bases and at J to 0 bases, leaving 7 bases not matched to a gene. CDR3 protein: CASSKLGQDSGANVLTF. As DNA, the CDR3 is TGCGCCAGCAGCAAATTAGGACAGGACTCTGGGGCCAACGTCCTGACTTTC.